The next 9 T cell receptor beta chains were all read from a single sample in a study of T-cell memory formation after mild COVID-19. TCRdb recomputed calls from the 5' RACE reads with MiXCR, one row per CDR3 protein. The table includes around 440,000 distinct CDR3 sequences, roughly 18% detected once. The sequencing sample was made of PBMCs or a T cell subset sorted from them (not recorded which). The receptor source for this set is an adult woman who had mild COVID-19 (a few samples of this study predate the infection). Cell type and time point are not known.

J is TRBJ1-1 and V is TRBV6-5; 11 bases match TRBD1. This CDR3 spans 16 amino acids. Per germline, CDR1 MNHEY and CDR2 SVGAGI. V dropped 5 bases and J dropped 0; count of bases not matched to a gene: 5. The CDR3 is CASSHGTGGMNTEAFF. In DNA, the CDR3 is TGTGCCAGCAGTCACGGGACAGGGGGTATGAACACTGAAGCTTTCTTT.

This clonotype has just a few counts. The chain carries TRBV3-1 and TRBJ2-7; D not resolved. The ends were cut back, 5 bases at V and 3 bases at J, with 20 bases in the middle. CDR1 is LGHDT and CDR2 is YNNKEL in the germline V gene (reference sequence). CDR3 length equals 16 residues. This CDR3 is CASSARTSPPIYEQYF. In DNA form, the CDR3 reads TGTGCCAGCAGCGCCCGGACCTCTCCACCGATCTACGAGCAGTACTTC.

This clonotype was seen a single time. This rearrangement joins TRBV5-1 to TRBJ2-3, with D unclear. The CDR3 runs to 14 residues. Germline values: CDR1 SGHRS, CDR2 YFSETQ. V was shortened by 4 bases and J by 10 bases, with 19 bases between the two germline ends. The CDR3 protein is CASSPSFGSTSQYF. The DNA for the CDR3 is TGCGCCAGCAGCCCGTCTTTCGGTTCCACTTCGCAGTATTTT.

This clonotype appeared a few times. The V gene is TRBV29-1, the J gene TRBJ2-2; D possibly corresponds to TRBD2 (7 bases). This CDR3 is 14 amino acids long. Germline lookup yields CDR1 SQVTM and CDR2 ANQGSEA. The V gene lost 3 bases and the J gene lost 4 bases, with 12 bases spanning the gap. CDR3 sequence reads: CSVDRGGATGELFF. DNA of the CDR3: TGCAGCGTTGATAGGGGGGGGGCCACCGGGGAGCTGTTTTTT.

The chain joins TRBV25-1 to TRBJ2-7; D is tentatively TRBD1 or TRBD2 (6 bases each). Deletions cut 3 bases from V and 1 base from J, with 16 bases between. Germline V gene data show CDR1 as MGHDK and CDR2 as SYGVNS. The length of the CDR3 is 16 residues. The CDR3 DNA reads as TGTGCCAGCAGTGAGGGATCTACAGGGAGGTCCTACGAGCAGTACTTC. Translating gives CASSEGSTGRSYEQYF.

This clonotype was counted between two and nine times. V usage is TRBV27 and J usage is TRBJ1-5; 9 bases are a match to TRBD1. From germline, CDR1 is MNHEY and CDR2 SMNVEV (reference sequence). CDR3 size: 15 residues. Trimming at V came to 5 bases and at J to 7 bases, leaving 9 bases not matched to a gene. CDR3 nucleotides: TGTGCCAGCAGTCGTACAGGGGGCGTCGGACAGCCCCAGCATTTT. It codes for CASSRTGGVGQPQHF.

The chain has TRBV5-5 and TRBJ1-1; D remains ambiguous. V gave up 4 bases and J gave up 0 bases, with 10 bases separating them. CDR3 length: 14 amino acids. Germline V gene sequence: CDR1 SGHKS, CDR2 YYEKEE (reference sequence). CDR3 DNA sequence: TGTGCCAGCAGCCCCGACACATTGAACACTGAAGCTTTCTTT. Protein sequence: CASSPDTLNTEAFF. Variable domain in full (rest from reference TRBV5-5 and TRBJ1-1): DAGVTQSPTHLIKTRGQQVTLRCSPISGHKSVSWYQQVLGQGPQFIFQYYEKEERGRGNFPDRFSARQFPNYSSELNVNALLLGDSALYLCASSPDTLNTEAFFGQGTRLTVV.

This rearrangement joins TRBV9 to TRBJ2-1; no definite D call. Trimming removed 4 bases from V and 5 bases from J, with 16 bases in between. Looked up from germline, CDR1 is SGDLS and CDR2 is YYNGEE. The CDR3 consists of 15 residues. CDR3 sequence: CASSSLRTSNNEQFF. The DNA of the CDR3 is TGTGCCAGCAGCTCTCTGCGGACCTCGAACAATGAGCAGTTCTTC.

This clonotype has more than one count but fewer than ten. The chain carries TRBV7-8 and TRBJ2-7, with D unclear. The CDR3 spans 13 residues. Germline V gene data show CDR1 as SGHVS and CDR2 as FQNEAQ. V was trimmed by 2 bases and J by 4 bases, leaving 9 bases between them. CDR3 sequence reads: CASSLNTGYEQYF. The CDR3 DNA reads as TGTGCCAGCAGCTTAAACACGGGTTACGAGCAGTACTTC. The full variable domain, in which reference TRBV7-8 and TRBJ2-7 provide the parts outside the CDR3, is GAGVSQSPRYKVAKRGQDVALRCDPISGHVSLFWYQQALGQGPEFLTYFQNEAQLDKSGLPSDRFFAERPEGSVSTLKIQRTQQEDSAVYLCASSLNTGYEQYFGPGTRLTVT.